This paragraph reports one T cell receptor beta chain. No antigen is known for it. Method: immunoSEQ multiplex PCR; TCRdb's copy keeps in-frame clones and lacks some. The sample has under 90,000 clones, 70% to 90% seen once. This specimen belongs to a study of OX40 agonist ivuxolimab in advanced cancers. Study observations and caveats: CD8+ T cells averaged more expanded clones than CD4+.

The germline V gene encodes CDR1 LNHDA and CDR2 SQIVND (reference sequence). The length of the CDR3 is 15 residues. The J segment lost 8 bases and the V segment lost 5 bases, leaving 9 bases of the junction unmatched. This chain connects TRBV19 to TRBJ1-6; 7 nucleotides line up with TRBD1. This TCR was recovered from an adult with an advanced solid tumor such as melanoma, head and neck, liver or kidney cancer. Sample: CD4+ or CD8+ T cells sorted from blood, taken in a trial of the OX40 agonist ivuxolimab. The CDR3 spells CASSRKTGLDSPLHF. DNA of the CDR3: TGTGCCAGTAGTCGCAAGACAGGGTTAGATTCACCCCTCCACTTT.